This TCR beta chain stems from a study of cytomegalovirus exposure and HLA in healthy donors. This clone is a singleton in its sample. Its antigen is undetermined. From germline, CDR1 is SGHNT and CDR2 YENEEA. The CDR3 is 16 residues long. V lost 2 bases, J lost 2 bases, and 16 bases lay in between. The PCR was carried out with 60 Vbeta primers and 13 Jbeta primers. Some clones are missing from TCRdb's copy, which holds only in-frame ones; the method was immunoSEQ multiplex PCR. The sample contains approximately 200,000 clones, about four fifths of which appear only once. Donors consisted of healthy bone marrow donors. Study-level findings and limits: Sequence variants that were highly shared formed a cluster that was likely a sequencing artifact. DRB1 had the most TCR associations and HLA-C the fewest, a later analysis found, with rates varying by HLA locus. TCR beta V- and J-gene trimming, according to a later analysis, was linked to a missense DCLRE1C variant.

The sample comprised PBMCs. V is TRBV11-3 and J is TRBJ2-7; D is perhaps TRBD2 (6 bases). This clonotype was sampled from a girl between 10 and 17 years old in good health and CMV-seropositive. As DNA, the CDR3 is TGTGCCAGCAGCTTACAGTATGGAGGGGTAACCTACGAGCAGTACTTC. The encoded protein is CASSLQYGGVTYEQYF.